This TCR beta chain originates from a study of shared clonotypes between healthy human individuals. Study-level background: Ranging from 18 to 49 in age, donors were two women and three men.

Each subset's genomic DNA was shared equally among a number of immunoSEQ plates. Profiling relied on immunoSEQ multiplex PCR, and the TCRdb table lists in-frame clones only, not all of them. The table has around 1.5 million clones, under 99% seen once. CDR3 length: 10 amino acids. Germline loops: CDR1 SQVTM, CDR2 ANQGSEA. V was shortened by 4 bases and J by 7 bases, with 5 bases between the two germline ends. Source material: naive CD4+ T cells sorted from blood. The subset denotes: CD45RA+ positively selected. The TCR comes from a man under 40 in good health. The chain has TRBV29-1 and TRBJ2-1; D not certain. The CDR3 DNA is TGCAGCGTTGTCAAAAATGAGCAGTTCTTC. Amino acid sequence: CSVVKNEQFF.